Below, one T cell receptor (beta chain) is given with its context. Its antigen is undetermined. Method: immunoSEQ multiplex PCR; TCRdb's copy keeps in-frame clones and lacks some. The sample carries 100,000 to 150,000 clones, 92% recorded once. Germline CDR1 is SGHDT and CDR2 is YYEEEE. Trimming cost V 3 bases and J 5 bases; bases outside gene matches: 7. CDR3 length: 15 residues. The source of the sample is a study of T cell responses to AZD1222 COVID-19 vaccine. Study-level points and caveats: The span of vaccine-associated CD4 TCRs extended across spike, with dominance at 160-218 and 743-854.

This clonotype was obtained from an adult in good health. The chain carries TRBV5-6 and TRBJ1-5; 8 bases are a match to TRBD1. Sequencing used peripheral blood, obtained on day 0 of AZD1222 vaccination. The CDR3 loop reads CASSSTGVGYQPQHF. Here the CDR3 DNA reads TGTGCCAGCAGCTCGACAGGGGTGGGCTATCAGCCCCAGCATTTT.